The T cell receptor (beta chain) under discussion was sequenced for a study of Tregs in tolerant kidney transplant recipients. Trimming removed 6 bases at V and 8 bases at J, with 9 bases between. From germline, CDR1 is SGHDT and CDR2 YYEEEE. The CDR3 consists of 12 residues. CD4+CD25+CD127- Tregs, CD4+CD25- non-Tregs, CD4 and CD8 cells were sorted. The method was immunoSEQ multiplex PCR; TCRdb's version includes in-frame clones alone and lacks a portion of them. The table records some 55,000 clones, about four fifths of them present only once. This clone has only a few counts. Its antigen is as yet unknown. Study-wide findings and caveats: Few patients were studied, so findings need validation in larger groups. Biological reproducibility was not directly addressed, but technical replication error appeared minimal.

The sequenced sample consisted of CD4+ T cells from blood. This TCR was recovered from a human donor in good health. The V gene is TRBV5-6, the J gene TRBJ1-6, with D maybe TRBD1 (5 bases). The DNA of the CDR3 is TGTGCCAGCAAGCGGGGGGATTCACCCCTCCACTTT. Amino acid sequence: CASKRGDSPLHF.